This T cell receptor beta chain is drawn from a study of memory CD4+ T cells and cytomegalovirus serostatus. Turning to the study itself: Healthy Belgian adult donors included roughly nine CMV-positive and some 24 CMV-negative people.

CDR3 size: 13 residues. Germline CDR1 and CDR2: SGHAT and FQNNGV. Trimming removed 3 bases at V and 1 base at J, with 6 bases between. TCRdb's table, derived via immunoSEQ multiplex PCR, lists solely in-frame clones and lacks some. The sample lists about 60,000 clones, roughly 75% occurring once. Single viable CD3+CD4+CD8-CD45RO+ cells were sorted as the memory CD4+ T cells. Total CD4+ T cells were enriched by CD4 positive selection. To note about this clone: The antigen is undetermined.

Overall study findings and caveats: Suggested: most of the CMV-linked TCR signature lies in CD4+ memory cells. A US-trained random forest predicted CMV serostatus with median AUC around 0.93.

Material for sequencing was memory CD4+ T cells from blood. This sequence joins TRBV11-2 and TRBJ1-1; D is uncertain. This clonotype originated in an adult in good health and CMV-seronegative. Some clones in this sample may be carry-over from other donors' samples. DNA for the CDR3: TGTGCCAGCAGCTTCACGGGGAACACTGAAGCTTTCTTT. Its protein is CASSFTGNTEAFF.